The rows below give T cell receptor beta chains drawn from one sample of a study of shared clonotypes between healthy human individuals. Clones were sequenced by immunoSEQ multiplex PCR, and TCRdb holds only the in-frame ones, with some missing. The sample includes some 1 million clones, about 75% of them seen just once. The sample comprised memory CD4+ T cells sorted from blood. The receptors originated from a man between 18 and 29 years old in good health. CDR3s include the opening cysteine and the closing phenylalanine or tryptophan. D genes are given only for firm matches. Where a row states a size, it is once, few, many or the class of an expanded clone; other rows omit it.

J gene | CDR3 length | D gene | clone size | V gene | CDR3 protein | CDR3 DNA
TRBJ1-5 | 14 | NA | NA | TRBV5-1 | CASSLAGGNQPQHF | TGCGCCAGCAGCTTGGCGGGGGGGAATCAGCCCCAGCATTTT
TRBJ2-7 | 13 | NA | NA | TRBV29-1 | CSVEEGQAREQYF | TGCAGCGTTGAAGAAGGGCAGGCCAGGGAGCAGTACTTC
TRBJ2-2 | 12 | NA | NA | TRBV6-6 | CASSRGAGELFF | TGTGCCAGCAGTCGTGGTGCCGGGGAGCTGTTTTTT
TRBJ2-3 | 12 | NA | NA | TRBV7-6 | CASSFQLDTQYF | TGTGCCAGCAGCTTCCAGCTAGATACGCAGTATTTT
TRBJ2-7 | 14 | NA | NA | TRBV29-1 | CSVVLQGRSYEQYF | TGCAGCGTTGTATTGCAGGGCCGCTCCTACGAGCAGTACTTC
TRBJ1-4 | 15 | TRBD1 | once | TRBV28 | CASSFSDRGSEKLFF | TGTGCCAGCAGTTTTTCGGACAGGGGTAGCGAAAAACTGTTTTTT
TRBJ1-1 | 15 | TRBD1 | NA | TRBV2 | CASSPDRGRGTEAFF | TGTGCCAGCAGTCCCGACAGGGGGCGCGGGACTGAAGCTTTCTTT
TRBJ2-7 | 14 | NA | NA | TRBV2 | CASRFRDHSYEQYF | TGTGCCAGCAGATTCCGGGACCACTCCTACGAGCAGTACTTC
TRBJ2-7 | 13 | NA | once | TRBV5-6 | CASSFDQGREQYF | TGTGCCAGCAGCTTTGATCAGGGACGTGAGCAGTACTTC
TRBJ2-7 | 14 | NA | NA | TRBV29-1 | CSVGKGFFTYEQYF | TGCAGCGTGGGAAAAGGATTCTTTACCTACGAGCAGTACTTC
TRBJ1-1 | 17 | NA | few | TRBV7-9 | CASSKRRDTLGNTEAFF | TGTGCCAGCAGCAAGAGGCGGGACACCCTGGGGAACACTGAAGCTTTCTTT
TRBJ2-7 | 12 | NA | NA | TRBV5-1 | CASSPASYEQYF | TGCGCCAGCTCCCCTGCCTCCTACGAGCAGTACTTC
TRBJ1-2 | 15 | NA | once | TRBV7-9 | CASSSSRGGNYGYTF | TGTGCCAGCAGCTCATCCCGCGGGGGGAACTATGGCTACACCTTC
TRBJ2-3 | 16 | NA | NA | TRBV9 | CASSYGGQLLTDTQYF | TGTGCCAGCAGCTATGGCGGACAGCTACTAACAGATACGCAGTATTTT
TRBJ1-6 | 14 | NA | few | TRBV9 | CASSGLNYNSPLHF | TGTGCCAGCAGCGGCTTAAACTATAATTCACCCCTCCACTTT
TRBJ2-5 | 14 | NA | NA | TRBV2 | CASSEWTEQETQYF | TGTGCCAGCAGTGAATGGACAGAGCAAGAGACCCAGTACTTC
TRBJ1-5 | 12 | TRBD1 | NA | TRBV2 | CASSPGGQPQHF | TGTGCCAGCAGCCCAGGGGGCCAGCCCCAGCATTTT
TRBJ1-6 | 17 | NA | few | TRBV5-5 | CASSLADGVLYNSPLHF | TGTGCCAGCAGCTTGGCCGATGGGGTTTTATATAATTCACCCCTCCACTTT
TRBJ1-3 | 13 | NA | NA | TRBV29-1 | CSVEGGSGNTIYF | TGCAGCGTTGAAGGAGGTTCCGGAAACACCATATATTTT
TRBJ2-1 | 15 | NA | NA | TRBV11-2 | CASSLGLAPHNEQFF | TGTGCCAGCAGCTTAGGTCTAGCGCCCCACAATGAGCAGTTCTTC
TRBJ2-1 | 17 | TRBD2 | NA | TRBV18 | CASSPPGLAGGLNEQFF | TGTGCCAGCTCACCGCCCGGACTAGCGGGAGGTCTGAATGAGCAGTTCTTC
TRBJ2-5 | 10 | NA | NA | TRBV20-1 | CSASLETQYF | TGCAGTGCTAGCCTAGAGACCCAGTACTTC
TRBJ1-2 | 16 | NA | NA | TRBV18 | CASSPPPSLGSIGYTF | TGTGCCAGCTCACCACCCCCTTCCCTAGGATCTATCGGCTACACCTTC
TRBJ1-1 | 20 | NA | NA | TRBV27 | CASSLSPGKGVLVENTEAFF | TGTGCCAGCAGTTTATCCCCGGGGAAGGGGGTTTTAGTGGAGAACACTGAAGCTTTCTTT
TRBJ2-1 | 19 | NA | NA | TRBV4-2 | CASSQESPKAKSSYNEQFF | TGTGCCAGCAGCCAAGAAAGCCCTAAGGCAAAAAGCTCCTACAATGAGCAGTTCTTC
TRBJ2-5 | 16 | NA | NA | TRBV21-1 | CASSKARQGYDETQYF | TGTGCCAGCAGCAAAGCGCGCCAGGGGTATGACGAGACCCAGTACTTC
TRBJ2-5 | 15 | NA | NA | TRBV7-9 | CASSRSGTEQETQYF | TGTGCCAGCAGTCGTTCAGGAACGGAACAAGAGACCCAGTACTTC
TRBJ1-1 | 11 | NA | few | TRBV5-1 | CASRSNTEAFF | TGCGCCAGCAGATCAAACACTGAAGCTTTCTTT
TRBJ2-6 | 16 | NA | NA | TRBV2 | CASSETGSSGANVLTF | TGTGCCAGCAGTGAGACAGGCTCATCGGGGGCCAACGTCCTGACTTTC
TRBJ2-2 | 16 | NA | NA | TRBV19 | CASSIDGRGDTGELFF | TGTGCCAGTAGTATAGACGGCAGGGGCGACACCGGGGAGCTGTTTTTT
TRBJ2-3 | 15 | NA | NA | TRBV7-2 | CASSSRDHYTDTQYF | TGTGCCAGCAGCTCTCGGGACCACTACACAGATACGCAGTATTTT
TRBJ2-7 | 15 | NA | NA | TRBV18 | CASSPPGRGSYEQYF | TGTGCCAGCTCACCTCCCGGCAGGGGCTCCTACGAGCAGTACTTC
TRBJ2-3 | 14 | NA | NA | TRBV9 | CASTPTSRTDTQYF | TGTGCCAGCACCCCGACTAGTCGCACAGATACGCAGTATTTT
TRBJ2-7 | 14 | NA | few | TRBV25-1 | CASSERLAPYEQYF | TGTGCCAGCAGTGAGCGGTTAGCTCCATACGAGCAGTACTTC
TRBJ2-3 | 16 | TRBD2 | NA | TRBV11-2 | CASSLGPSGGTDTQYF | TGTGCCAGCAGCTTAGGTCCTAGCGGGGGGACAGATACGCAGTATTTT
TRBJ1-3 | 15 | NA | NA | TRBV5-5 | CASSPLGTVGNTIYF | TGTGCCAGCAGCCCGCTGGGCACCGTTGGAAACACCATATATTTT
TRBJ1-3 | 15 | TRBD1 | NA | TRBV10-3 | CAIGTGAKSGNTIYF | TGTGCCATCGGGACAGGGGCCAAATCTGGAAACACCATATATTTT
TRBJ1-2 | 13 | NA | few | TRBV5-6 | CASSLLTDRGYTF | TGTGCCAGCAGCTTGTTAACAGACCGAGGCTACACCTTC
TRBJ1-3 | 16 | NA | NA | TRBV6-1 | CASSEAGRAPGNTIYF | TGTGCCAGCAGTGAAGCCGGCAGGGCCCCTGGAAACACCATATATTTT
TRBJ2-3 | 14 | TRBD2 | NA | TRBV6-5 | CASSLGLATDTQYF | TGTGCCAGCAGCTTAGGACTAGCCACAGATACGCAGTATTTT
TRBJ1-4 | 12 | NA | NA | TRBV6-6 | CASTGGGEKLFF | TGTGCCAGCACCGGGGGCGGTGAAAAACTGTTTTTT
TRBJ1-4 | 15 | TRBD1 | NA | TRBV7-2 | CASSSGQGYNEKLFF | TGTGCCAGCAGCTCGGGACAGGGGTATAATGAAAAACTGTTTTTT
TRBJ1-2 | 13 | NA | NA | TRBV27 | CASSLSGGGGYTF | TGTGCCAGCAGTTTATCTGGGGGGGGAGGCTACACCTTC
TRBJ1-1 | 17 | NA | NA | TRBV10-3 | CAISDNMGGKEDTEAFF | TGTGCCATCAGTGATAATATGGGGGGCAAGGAGGACACTGAAGCTTTCTTT
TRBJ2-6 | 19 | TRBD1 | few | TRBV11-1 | CASSPRVTGRSSGANVLTF | TGTGCCAGCAGCCCGAGGGTGACAGGGCGCTCCTCTGGGGCCAACGTCCTGACTTTC
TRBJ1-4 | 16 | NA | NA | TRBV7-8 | CASSPDTKGGGEKLFF | TGTGCCAGCAGCCCGGACACAAAAGGGGGAGGTGAAAAACTGTTTTTT
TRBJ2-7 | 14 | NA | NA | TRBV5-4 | CASSLGPASHEQYF | TGTGCCAGCAGCTTGGGGCCCGCCTCCCACGAGCAGTACTTC